This T cell receptor beta chain stems from a study of blood T cell repertoires in COVID-19. At the level of the study: PBMCs, B-cell-depleted T cells, or T cells provided the cDNA or gDNA that made up the material.

TCRdb keeps only in-frame clones here, not all; method: immunoSEQ multiplex PCR. The table lists roughly 220,000 clones, 86% of them singletons. With 3 bases clipped from V and 5 bases from J, the junction kept 2 bases outside the gene matches. CDR1 is MRHNA and CDR2 is SNTAGT in the germline V gene. CDR3 size: 14 residues. The sequencing sample was made of peripheral blood. The chain is built from TRBV6-4 and TRBJ1-1; 11 bases map to TRBD1. The TCR sequence derives from a man under 40 who had recovered from COVID-19. The chain's CDR3 is CASSEDRGQTEAFF. The CDR3 DNA follows: TGTGCCAGCAGTGAGGACAGGGGGCAGACTGAAGCTTTCTTT.